This T cell receptor beta chain was captured by sequencing in a study of identical twins. Details on this clonotype: Its specificity is unknown. This may come from a read error, since a much larger clone is one base off.

TCRdb reprocessed the 5' RACE reads with MiXCR, giving one entry per CDR3 protein. The sample shows around 250,000 distinct CDR3 sequences, 6.5% of them seen only once. This CDR3 is 16 amino acids long. From germline, CDR1 is SGHRS and CDR2 YFSETQ. The study, taken as a whole, reports: Low generation probability was overrepresented in out-of-frame alpha sequences shared by twins.

This sample also appeared in a second study, on T cells expressing NK-cell markers. That study reports: Among eight sequenced donors, seven carried HCMV seropositivity while one was seronegative.

This sequence was found in a woman in her late teens or twenties in good health. The chain links TRBV5-1 to TRBJ2-1; TRBD2 aligns across 14 bases. What was sequenced was CD8+ T cells sorted from blood. The CDR3 loop is CASSWDGTSGRNEKFF. In DNA form, the CDR3 reads TGCGCCAGCAGCTGGGACGGGACTAGCGGGAGAAATGAGAAGTTCTTC.